This T cell receptor (beta chain) derives from a study of glioma-infiltrating T cells after dendritic cell vaccination. The data were produced by immunoSEQ multiplex PCR, yet TCRdb's version contains in-frame clones alone and is incomplete. The sample contains fewer than 85,000 clones, almost 85% of which appear only once. With 2 bases clipped from V and 5 bases from J, the junction kept 1 base outside the gene matches. Per the germline V gene, CDR1 is MNHEY and CDR2 is SMNVEV (reference sequence). CDR3 length equals 13 residues. The specimen was blood, collected before dendritic cell vaccination. The rearrangement links TRBV27 to TRBJ1-2; 8 bases align to TRBD1. The sequence derives from a human donor with glioblastoma. The CDR3 loop reads CASSLGQGYGYTF. In DNA form, the CDR3 reads TGTGCCAGCAGTTTAGGACAGGGTTATGGCTACACCTTC.